This TCR beta chain was profiled in a study of graft-versus-host responses after intestinal transplantation. Repertoires were generated with immunoSEQ multiplex PCR, while TCRdb's copy carries only in-frame clones and drops some. In the table there are approximately 26,000 clones, less than 90% of which are singletons. Per the germline V gene, CDR1 is SGDLS and CDR2 is YYNGEE. The CDR3 is made up of 15 amino acids. V shed 1 base and J 8 bases; nucleotides not matched to a gene: 4. Sequenced material: PBMCs, taken almost 29 days after intestinal transplant. This sequence joins TRBV9 and TRBJ2-1; 12 bases align to TRBD2. The source of this sequence is a human patient who received an intestinal transplant, so some T cells may come from the graft donor. The CDR3 here is CASSVIPSGRDEQFF. The CDR3 coding sequence is TGTGCCAGCAGCGTAATCCCTAGCGGGAGGGATGAGCAGTTCTTC.